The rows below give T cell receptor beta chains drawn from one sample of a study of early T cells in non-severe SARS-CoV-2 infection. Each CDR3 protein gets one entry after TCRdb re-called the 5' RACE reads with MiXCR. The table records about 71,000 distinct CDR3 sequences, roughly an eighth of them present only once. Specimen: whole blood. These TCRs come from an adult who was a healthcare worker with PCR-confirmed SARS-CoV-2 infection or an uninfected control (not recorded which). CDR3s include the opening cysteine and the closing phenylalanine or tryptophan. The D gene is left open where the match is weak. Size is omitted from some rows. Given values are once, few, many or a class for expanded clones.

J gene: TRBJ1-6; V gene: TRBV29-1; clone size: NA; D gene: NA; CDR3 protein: CSVDPTGSYNSPLHF; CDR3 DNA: TGCAGCGTTGACCCGACAGGCTCCTATAATTCACCCCTCCACTTT
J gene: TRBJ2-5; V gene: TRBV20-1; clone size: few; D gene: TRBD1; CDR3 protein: CSARSGQEQETQYF; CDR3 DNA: TGCAGTGCTAGATCGGGACAGGAGCAAGAGACCCAGTACTTC
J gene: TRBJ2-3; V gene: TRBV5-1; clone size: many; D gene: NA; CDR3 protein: CASSLVRSSTDTQYF; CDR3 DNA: TGCGCCAGCAGCTTGGTCCGGTCTAGCACAGATACGCAGTATTTT
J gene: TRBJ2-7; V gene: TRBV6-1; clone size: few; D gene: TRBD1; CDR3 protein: CASRNTEDRYPFKFSYEQYF; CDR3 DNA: TGTGCCAGCAGGAACACAGAGGACAGGTACCCATTTAAATTCTCCTACGAGCAGTACTTC
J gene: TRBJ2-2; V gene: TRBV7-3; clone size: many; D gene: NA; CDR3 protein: CASSSQTGELFF; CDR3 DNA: TGTGCCAGCAGCTCCCAGACCGGGGAGCTGTTTTTT
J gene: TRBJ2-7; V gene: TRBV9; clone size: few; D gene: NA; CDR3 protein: CASSVRRGEQYF; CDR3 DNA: TGTGCCAGCAGCGTTAGGCGGGGCGAGCAGTACTTC
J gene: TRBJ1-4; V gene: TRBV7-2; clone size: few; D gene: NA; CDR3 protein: CASSLEGRPNEKLFF; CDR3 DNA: TGTGCCAGCAGCTTAGAGGGACGGCCTAATGAAAAACTGTTTTTT
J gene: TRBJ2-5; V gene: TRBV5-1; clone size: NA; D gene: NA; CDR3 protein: CASSLVLARETQYF; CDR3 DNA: TGCGCCAGCAGCTTGGTTCTAGCCCGCGAGACCCAGTACTTC
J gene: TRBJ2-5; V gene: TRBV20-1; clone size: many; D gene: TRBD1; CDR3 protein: CSARDYGQAGDQYF; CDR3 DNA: TGCAGTGCTAGAGACTACGGACAGGCCGGGGACCAGTACTTC
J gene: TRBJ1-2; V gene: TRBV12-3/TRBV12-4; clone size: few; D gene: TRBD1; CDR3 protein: CASSFGAGGNYGYTF; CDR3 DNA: TGTGCCAGCAGTTTTGGGGCAGGGGGCAACTATGGCTACACCTTC